This T cell receptor beta chain was sequenced in a study of neurological immune-mediated disorders. TCRdb redid the calling of the 5' RACE reads with MiXCR, one entry per CDR3 protein. The sample contains 69,000 or so distinct CDR3 sequences, under 5.5% of which appear only once. As regards this clonotype: Since a much larger clone is just one base distant, this may be a read error.

This CDR3 is built from 13 residues. Material for sequencing was PBMCs. The receptor's source is a woman aged 70-85 years with multiple sclerosis. The genes are TRBV12-3 or TRBV12-4 and TRBJ1-5, with D hard to call. The CDR3 DNA reads TGTGCCAGCAGTTTGAGGGATTATCAGCACCAGCATTTT. Its protein is CASSLRDYQHQHF.